Listed below are T cell receptor beta chains from one sample, sequenced in a study of control samples from healthy donors and cancer patients. Generated by immunoSEQ multiplex PCR, the TCRdb table keeps only in-frame clones and is missing some. The sample yields more than 60,000 clones, approximately 91% seen once. The sample comprised PBMCs. Source of these receptors: a woman aged 45-65 years with colorectal cancer. Both conserved end residues are part of each CDR3. Each record gives: D gene, clone size, J gene, V gene, CDR3 DNA, CDR3 protein. D genes are given only for firm matches. Expanded clones are given a class, and other clones once, few, many or no size at all.

D gene: .
clone size: .
J gene: TRBJ2-6
V gene: TRBV30
CDR3 DNA: TGTGCCTGGAGCTCTGGGGCCAACGTCCTGACTTTC
CDR3 protein: CAWSSGANVLTF

D gene: .
clone size: .
J gene: TRBJ2-6
V gene: TRBV28
CDR3 DNA: TGTGCCAGCAGACAAGGGCCAAGCGGGTCTGGGGCCAACGTCCTGACTTTC
CDR3 protein: CASRQGPSGSGANVLTF

D gene: .
clone size: .
J gene: TRBJ2-6
V gene: TRBV3-1/TRBV3-2
CDR3 DNA: TGTGCCAGCAGCCAAGACTCCCAACGCTCTGGGGCCAACGTCCTGACTTTC
CDR3 protein: CASSQDSQRSGANVLTF

D gene: .
clone size: .
J gene: TRBJ1-4
V gene: TRBV28
CDR3 DNA: TGTGCCAGCTCCCTGGGCGGAACTAATGAAAAACTGTTTTTT
CDR3 protein: CASSLGGTNEKLFF

D gene: .
clone size: .
J gene: TRBJ2-1
V gene: TRBV4-3
CDR3 DNA: TGCGCCAGCAGCCAAGTAATTGGGGGGCCCGGTGAGCAGTTCTTC
CDR3 protein: CASSQVIGGPGEQFF

D gene: .
clone size: .
J gene: TRBJ2-3
V gene: TRBV4-3
CDR3 DNA: TGCGCCAGCAGCCAACGGGGCACCGGAGATACGCAGTATTTT
CDR3 protein: CASSQRGTGDTQYF

D gene: TRBD2
clone size: .
J gene: TRBJ2-2
V gene: TRBV9
CDR3 DNA: TGTGCCAGCAGCGTTGGGGGGGTTAACACCGGGGAGCTGTTTTTT
CDR3 protein: CASSVGGVNTGELFF

D gene: .
clone size: .
J gene: TRBJ2-5
V gene: TRBV5-1
CDR3 DNA: TGCGCCAGCAGCTTGTTGCAGCAGCAAGAGACCCAGTACTTC
CDR3 protein: CASSLLQQQETQYF

D gene: .
clone size: .
J gene: TRBJ1-2
V gene: TRBV30
CDR3 DNA: TGTGCCTGGAGGACGGACACAAGGGAAGGCTACACCTTC
CDR3 protein: CAWRTDTREGYTF

D gene: .
clone size: .
J gene: TRBJ2-5
V gene: TRBV6-5
CDR3 DNA: TGTGTCCTCGGCTGGGAGACCCAGTACTTC
CDR3 protein: CVLGWETQYF

D gene: .
clone size: .
J gene: TRBJ1-1
V gene: TRBV6-2/TRBV6-3
CDR3 DNA: TGTGCCAGCAGTTACGGGATTCTGGGGACTGAAGCTTTCTTT
CDR3 protein: CASSYGILGTEAFF

D gene: TRBD2
clone size: once
J gene: TRBJ2-3
V gene: TRBV5-5
CDR3 DNA: TGTGCCAGCAGACATAGCGGGGGGGCCCCTTCGGCGCAGTATTTT
CDR3 protein: CASRHSGGAPSAQYF

D gene: .
clone size: .
J gene: TRBJ2-2
V gene: TRBV27
CDR3 DNA: TGTGCCAGCAGGCCTCAGGGAGACGGGGAGCTGTTTTTT
CDR3 protein: CASRPQGDGELFF

D gene: .
clone size: .
J gene: TRBJ1-1
V gene: TRBV7-2
CDR3 DNA: TGTGCCAGCAGCACCGGGGGGCGCGTGAACACTGAAGCTTTCTTT
CDR3 protein: CASSTGGRVNTEAFF

D gene: .
clone size: .
J gene: TRBJ2-5
V gene: TRBV7-2
CDR3 DNA: TGTGCCAGCAGCCGCGGGGGCGGGGTGGCGGAGACCCAGTACTTC
CDR3 protein: CASSRGGGVAETQYF

D gene: TRBD1
clone size: .
J gene: TRBJ1-3
V gene: TRBV19
CDR3 DNA: TGTGCCAGTAGTGGGACAGGGACTGGAAACACCATATATTTT
CDR3 protein: CASSGTGTGNTIYF

D gene: TRBD1
clone size: few
J gene: TRBJ2-2
V gene: TRBV5-4
CDR3 DNA: TGTGCCAGCAGCTTAGCGACAGGGACCGGGGAGCTGTTTTTT
CDR3 protein: CASSLATGTGELFF

D gene: .
clone size: .
J gene: TRBJ2-5
V gene: TRBV4-1
CDR3 DNA: TGCGCCAGCAGCCAACCACTGCTCCAAGAGACCCAGTACTTC
CDR3 protein: CASSQPLLQETQYF

D gene: .
clone size: .
J gene: TRBJ2-3
V gene: TRBV9
CDR3 DNA: TGTGCCAGCAGCGTGTTTAGCACAGATACGCAGTATTTT
CDR3 protein: CASSVFSTDTQYF

D gene: .
clone size: once
J gene: TRBJ2-1
V gene: TRBV7-2
CDR3 DNA: TGTGCCAGCAGCTTCCCGAACCGGGACGAGCAGTTCTTC
CDR3 protein: CASSFPNRDEQFF

D gene: .
clone size: .
J gene: TRBJ1-1
V gene: TRBV7-9
CDR3 DNA: TGTGCCAGCAGCTTATCGGGGGGTACTGAAGCTTTCTTT
CDR3 protein: CASSLSGGTEAFF

D gene: .
clone size: .
J gene: TRBJ1-2
V gene: TRBV7-9
CDR3 DNA: TGTGCCAGCAGCTTAGCGGGGCAGGGAGAAGATGGCTACACCTTC
CDR3 protein: CASSLAGQGEDGYTF

D gene: .
clone size: once
J gene: TRBJ1-6
V gene: TRBV28
CDR3 DNA: TGTGCCAGCAGTTTATATCAGGGCGCCGGGTCACCCCTCCACTTT
CDR3 protein: CASSLYQGAGSPLHF

D gene: .
clone size: few
J gene: TRBJ1-1
V gene: TRBV12-3/TRBV12-4
CDR3 DNA: TGTGCCAGCAGCTTGTTAGAGAACACTGAAGCTTTCTTT
CDR3 protein: CASSLLENTEAFF

D gene: TRBD1
clone size: .
J gene: TRBJ1-1
V gene: TRBV27
CDR3 DNA: TGTGCCAGCAATATAAACAGGGGGCTGAACACTGAAGCTTTCTTT
CDR3 protein: CASNINRGLNTEAFF

D gene: .
clone size: .
J gene: TRBJ2-4
V gene: TRBV23-1
CDR3 DNA: TGCGCCAGCAGTCAACCACGGCCGGGACAAAAAAACATTCAGTACTTC
CDR3 protein: CASSQPRPGQKNIQYF

D gene: .
clone size: .
J gene: TRBJ1-6
V gene: TRBV19
CDR3 DNA: TGTGCCAGTAGAGAGAACCGGGACACCAATTCACCCCTCCACTTT
CDR3 protein: CASRENRDTNSPLHF

D gene: .
clone size: .
J gene: TRBJ2-1
V gene: TRBV6-5
CDR3 DNA: TGTGCCAGCAGTTACTCCGGGGGCTCCTACAATGAGCAGTTCTTC
CDR3 protein: CASSYSGGSYNEQFF

D gene: .
clone size: .
J gene: TRBJ1-1
V gene: TRBV6-5
CDR3 DNA: TGTGCCAGCAGTAGGGGGTGGTCCTCCACTGAAGCTTTCTTT
CDR3 protein: CASSRGWSSTEAFF

D gene: TRBD1
clone size: .
J gene: TRBJ1-5
V gene: TRBV10-3
CDR3 DNA: TGTGCCATCAGCGACAGGGGGCCAGGTCAGCCCCAGCATTTT
CDR3 protein: CAISDRGPGQPQHF

D gene: .
clone size: .
J gene: TRBJ1-1
V gene: TRBV10-3
CDR3 DNA: TGTGCCATCAGGCCGGGACATGGGAACACTGAAGCTTTCTTT
CDR3 protein: CAIRPGHGNTEAFF

D gene: .
clone size: .
J gene: TRBJ2-5
V gene: TRBV6-2/TRBV6-3
CDR3 DNA: TGTGCCAGCAGCCCCCGTGCGTGGGGGACCCAGTACTTC
CDR3 protein: CASSPRAWGTQYF

D gene: TRBD2
clone size: .
J gene: TRBJ2-1
V gene: TRBV10-3
CDR3 DNA: TGTGCCATCAGTGGTATGAGCGGGACCAATGAGCAGTTCTTC
CDR3 protein: CAISGMSGTNEQFF

D gene: .
clone size: .
J gene: TRBJ1-1
V gene: TRBV9
CDR3 DNA: TGTGCCAGCAGCGTTGATGGACTCACTGAAGCTTTCTTT
CDR3 protein: CASSVDGLTEAFF

D gene: .
clone size: medium-sized
J gene: TRBJ2-1
V gene: TRBV27
CDR3 DNA: TGTGCCAGCAGTTCATACAGGGGAGGCAATGAGCAGTTCTTC
CDR3 protein: CASSSYRGGNEQFF

D gene: .
clone size: .
J gene: TRBJ1-6
V gene: TRBV27
CDR3 DNA: TGTGCCAGCAGTTTGGCAGGGCTGGGCTCACCCCTCCACTTT
CDR3 protein: CASSLAGLGSPLHF

D gene: TRBD1
clone size: .
J gene: TRBJ2-6
V gene: TRBV4-3
CDR3 DNA: TGCGCCAGCAGCCAAGATACCGGACAGGGGGCAACTGGGGCCAACGTCCTGACTTTC
CDR3 protein: CASSQDTGQGATGANVLTF